Each of the 27 T cell receptor beta chains below was sequenced from the same sample in a study of blood T cells in healthy people across ages. A J-beta primer mix and a sample-barcoded 5' primer were used in a second PCR of about 7 to 12 cycles. MiXCR was run by TCRdb on the 5' RACE reads, yielding one entry per CDR3 protein. The repertoire has some 1.8 million distinct CDR3 sequences, around 40% of them found once; the top ten carry more than 20%. The sequenced sample consisted of blood. These receptors were obtained from a human donor in good health.

The gene calls are TRBV6-1 and TRBJ1-2, with 10 nucleotides matching TRBD1. The V and J ends lost 8 bases and 4 bases, in that order; junction bases with no gene match: 16. The CDR3 is 17 residues long. Looked up from germline, CDR1 is MNHNS and CDR2 is SASEGT. CDR3: CASSYWDRGQSSYGYTF. CDR3 in DNA: TGTGCCAGCTCCTATTGGGACAGGGGCCAATCGAGCTATGGCTACACCTTC.

CDR3 DNA: TGTGCCAGCAGCTTTTTATTGTCAGGGATAGGCGGGGAGCTGTTTTTT. This translates into CASSFLLSGIGGELFF. The rearrangement joins TRBV5-6 to TRBJ2-2; D perhaps matches TRBD1 (5 bases). The CDR3 spans 16 residues. The germline gives CDR1 SGHDT, CDR2 YYEEEE. The germline V and J ends were trimmed by 2 bases and 7 bases, with 18 bases remaining between them.

The V gene is TRBV28, the J gene TRBJ2-4; TRBD2 agrees at 9 bases. The J call could be wrong; TRBJ2-7 is a better fit for the DNA end. Germline assignment: CDR1 MDHEN and CDR2 SYDVKM. The CDR3 spans 14 residues. The CDR3 nucleotides are TGTGCCAGCAGTACTAGCGGGCCTTCGGTCGAGCAGTACTTC. This gives the protein CASSTSGPSVEQYF.

This clonotype was observed a few times. The chain recombines TRBV12-3 or TRBV12-4 with TRBJ1-2; 8 bases are a match to TRBD1. The V segment lost 5 bases and the J segment 4 bases; nucleotides outside the gene matches: 9. CDR3 length: 15 amino acids. Here the CDR3 DNA reads TGTGCCAGCAGTGGGGGGACAGGCCGCATCTATGGCTACACCTTC. Translated: CASSGGTGRIYGYTF.

A few counts support this clonotype. The chain uses TRBV7-2 and TRBJ1-2, with D perhaps matching TRBD1 (5 bases). Germline CDR1 and CDR2: SGHTA and FQGNSA. V dropped 1 base and J dropped 4 bases, with 16 bases sitting between them. The CDR3 totals 16 residues. The CDR3 sequence is CASSLDGGGTGYGYTF. The CDR3 DNA is TGTGCCAGCAGCTTAGACGGGGGGGGAACAGGCTATGGCTACACCTTC.

The CDR3 sequence: CASRTGNRGGIYEQYF. The CDR3 DNA follows: TGTGCCAGCAGGACGGGTAACAGGGGGGGGATCTACGAGCAGTACTTC. The chain recombines TRBV6-5 with TRBJ2-7, with D tentatively TRBD1 (8 bases). The CDR3 runs to 16 residues. The V gene lost 6 bases and the J gene lost 3 bases, with 21 bases spanning the gap. Germline loops: CDR1 MNHEY, CDR2 SVGAGI.

This clonotype has only a few counts. In nucleotides, the CDR3 is TGTGCCAGCAGTCCGACCGGGATTTACTACACCTTC. Translating gives CASSPTGIYYTF. The chain joins TRBV12-3 or TRBV12-4 to TRBJ1-2, with D uncertain. Trimming removed 5 bases at V and 10 bases at J, with 14 bases between. The CDR3 length is 12 residues.

The genes are TRBV6-6 and TRBJ1-2, with 7 bases matching TRBD1. Per the germline V gene, CDR1 is MNHNY and CDR2 is SVGAGI (reference sequence). Trimming at V came to 0 bases and at J to 8 bases, leaving 6 bases not matched to a gene. CDR3 length: 14 amino acids. The CDR3 loop reads CASSYSEGAGGYTF. The CDR3 nucleotides read TGTGCCAGCAGTTACTCAGAGGGGGCTGGAGGCTACACCTTC.

The chain uses TRBV7-2 and TRBJ2-7; unclear D gene. The CDR3 extends over 16 amino acids. V dropped 3 bases and J dropped 0 bases, with 15 bases sitting between them. Germline CDR1 and CDR2: SGHTA and FQGNSA. The CDR3 nucleotides read TGTGCCAGCAGCTTTTCGGCGACGGATAGCTCCTACGAGCAGTACTTC. This gives the protein CASSFSATDSSYEQYF.

The V and J genes are TRBV7-2 and TRBJ2-7, with 8 bases fitting TRBD2. The J call is doubtful: the DNA matches TRBJ2-5 better. This CDR3 has 16 residues. CDR1 is SGHTA, CDR2 FQGNSA, per germline. Here the CDR3 reads CASSLAERGGLETQYF. In DNA, the CDR3 is TGTGCCAGCAGCTTAGCGGAACGGGGGGGCTTGGAGACCCAGTACTTC.

The chain is built from TRBV7-9 and TRBJ2-7; no clear D. The CDR3 totals 14 residues. Deletions cut 3 bases from V and 0 bases from J, with 9 bases between. Germline V gene sequence: CDR1 SEHNR, CDR2 FQNEAQ (reference sequence). CDR3 nucleotides: TGTGCCAGCAGCTTTTCCAAGAGCTCCTACGAGCAGTACTTC. Protein: CASSFSKSSYEQYF.

This clonotype turned up a few times. The V and J genes are TRBV20-1 and TRBJ2-3, with 15 bases aligning to TRBD2. The CDR3 has 18 amino acids. The germline V gene has CDR1 DFQATT and CDR2 SNEGSKA (reference sequence). J was trimmed by 2 bases and V by 7 bases; bases with no gene match: 13. The CDR3 nucleotides are TGCAGTGTCAGGGGATGGGGACTAGCGGGGGGAACCACAGATACGCAGTATTTT. It encodes CSVRGWGLAGGTTDTQYF.

Points on this clonotype: A much bigger clone sits one base away, suggesting this may be a read error. V usage is TRBV12-3 or TRBV12-4 and J usage is TRBJ2-7; TRBD1 agrees at 7 bases. The CDR3 extends over 14 amino acids. The V segment lost 6 bases and the J segment 4 bases; nucleotides outside the gene matches: 9. For the CDR3, the DNA is TGTGCCAGCAGCAGACAGGGACGTGGGTACGAGCAGTACTTC. Protein sequence: CASSRQGRGYEQYF.

The CDR3 nucleotides read TGTGCCAGCAGTCCCACCGATGGGGGAAGGACTTTGTGGTACTACGAGCAGTACTTC. It is translated as CASSPTDGGRTLWYYEQYF. The J gene is TRBJ2-5, the V gene TRBV28, with D perhaps given as TRBD1 or TRBD2 (5 bases each). The last part of the DNA fits TRBJ2-7 better; the J call may be wrong. The length of the CDR3 is 19 residues. CDR1 and CDR2 (germline): MDHEN, SYDVKM.

In this sample, this clonotype turned up a few times. The chain employs TRBV28 and TRBJ2-1; D could derive from TRBD1 or TRBD2 (6 bases each). V dropped 3 bases and J dropped 7 bases, with 13 bases sitting between them. CDR1 is MDHEN and CDR2 is SYDVKM in the germline V gene. The CDR3 is 14 residues long. DNA of the CDR3: TGTGCCAGCAGTTTGAGAGGGGGAGGAAATGAGCAGTTCTTC. The encoded protein is CASSLRGGGNEQFF.

The rearrangement uses TRBV18 and TRBJ2-3; D remains ambiguous. Trimming took off 2 bases at V and 0 bases at J, with 9 bases between the two ends. The length of the CDR3 is 15 residues. Germline V lookup: CDR1 KGHSH, CDR2 LQKENI. CDR3 sequence: CASSPNSHSTDTQYF. The CDR3, as DNA: TGTGCCAGCTCACCAAACTCCCATAGCACAGATACGCAGTATTTT.

The chain links TRBV20-1 to TRBJ1-2; no reliable D call. CDR3 length: 18 residues. Per germline, CDR1 DFQATT and CDR2 SNEGSKA (reference sequence). The V gene lost 2 bases and the J gene lost 4 bases, with 26 bases spanning the gap. For the CDR3, the DNA is TGCAGTGCTAGAAATCTCGAGGGAGCGGTGGGTTTACCCTATGGCTACACCTTC. This translates into CSARNLEGAVGLPYGYTF.

The sample holds many counts of this clonotype. This chain uses TRBV20-1 with TRBJ2-5; TRBD2 aligns across 8 bases. J lost 4 bases, V lost 3 bases, and 4 bases had no gene match. Germline values: CDR1 DFQATT, CDR2 SNEGSKA (reference sequence). The CDR3 sequence is 13 residues long. Here the CDR3 reads CSASGGAGETQYF. The CDR3 region has the DNA TGCAGTGCTAGCGGGGGGGCCGGAGAGACCCAGTACTTC.

This chain connects TRBV7-9 to TRBJ2-1; 13 bases align to TRBD2. V was clipped by 5 bases and J by 10 bases; unmatched bases: 20. Germline assignment: CDR1 SEHNR and CDR2 FQNEAQ (reference sequence). The CDR3 has 19 residues. In nucleotides, the CDR3 is TGTGCCAGCAGCCCCCGACTAGCGGGGGGCCTATACGCTTACCGAGAGCAGTTCTTC. Residues: CASSPRLAGGLYAYREQFF.

The V gene is TRBV12-3 or TRBV12-4, the J gene TRBJ1-2; D gene uncertain. V lost 7 bases and J lost 0, with 15 bases in between. The length of the CDR3 is 15 residues. CDR3 nucleotide sequence: TGTGCCAGCACCCGAGGACCTACCGCTAACTATGGCTACACCTTC. Translated, it gives CASTRGPTANYGYTF.

The rearrangement uses TRBV4-2 and TRBJ2-7; TRBD1 matches at 7 bases. Germline V gene sequence: CDR1 LGHNA, CDR2 YNFKEQ. V was clipped by 4 bases and J by 4 bases; unmatched bases: 10. The CDR3 totals 15 residues. CDR3: CASSLSAGTAYEQYF. The CDR3, as DNA: TGTGCCAGCAGCCTAAGCGCCGGGACAGCTTACGAGCAGTACTTC.

The chain combines TRBV6-6 with TRBJ2-1, with D perhaps TRBD1 (5 bases). Trimming shortened V by 7 bases and J by 0 bases, and 10 bases separated the two germline ends. The germline V gene encodes CDR1 MNHNY and CDR2 SVGAGI (reference sequence). This CDR3 region has 14 residues. CDR3 coding DNA: TGTGCCAGCACCGATGACAGCTCCTACAATGAGCAGTTCTTC. Amino acids: CASTDDSSYNEQFF.

The V and J genes are TRBV12-3 or TRBV12-4 and TRBJ1-5; D is possibly TRBD1 (6 bases). The V end lost 2 bases, the J end lost 1 base, and 15 bases lay between the germline ends. The CDR3 loop spans 17 amino acids. The CDR3 DNA sequence: TGTGCCAGCAGTTTAAGGTCAGGGGCGAGGAGCAATCAGCCCCAGCATTTT. It yields the protein CASSLRSGARSNQPQHF.

This clonotype was seen many times. The chain joins TRBV6-6 to TRBJ2-7, with TRBD1 matching over 7 bases. V lost 6 bases and J lost 6; bases outside the gene matches: 2. Germline CDR1 MNHNY, CDR2 SVGAGI (reference sequence). The CDR3 is made up of 11 amino acids. CDR3 residues: CASSWTGEQYF. CDR3 coding DNA: TGTGCCAGCAGCTGGACAGGCGAGCAGTACTTC.

In this sample, this clonotype turned up many times. CDR3 bases: TGCAGCGTTGTGGGGAATGAGCAGTTCTTC. Protein sequence: CSVVGNEQFF. The chain couples TRBV29-1 to TRBJ2-1; D ambiguous. Germline V lookup: CDR1 SQVTM, CDR2 ANQGSEA. V was trimmed by 4 bases and J by 7 bases, leaving 5 bases between them. CDR3 length: 10 residues.

V gene TRBV29-1 combines with J gene TRBJ2-5, with 8 nucleotides matching TRBD1. The J call may be wrong; the DNA end is better matched by TRBJ2-7. CDR1 and CDR2 (germline): SQVTM, ANQGSEA. The CDR3 contains 14 residues. As DNA, the CDR3 is TGCAGCGTTGAAACTACAGGGGGACACAACGAGCAGTACTTC. This sequence encodes CSVETTGGHNEQYF.

The chain joins TRBV7-3 to TRBJ1-6, with D perhaps matching TRBD1 (6 bases). Deletions cut 1 base from V and 9 bases from J, with 13 bases between. This CDR3 is 15 amino acids long. Germline V gene lookup returns CDR1 SGHTA and CDR2 FQGTGA. This chain's CDR3 is CASSLKGERGSPLHF. CDR3 nucleotide sequence: TGTGCCAGCAGCTTAAAGGGGGAAAGGGGTTCACCCCTCCACTTT.